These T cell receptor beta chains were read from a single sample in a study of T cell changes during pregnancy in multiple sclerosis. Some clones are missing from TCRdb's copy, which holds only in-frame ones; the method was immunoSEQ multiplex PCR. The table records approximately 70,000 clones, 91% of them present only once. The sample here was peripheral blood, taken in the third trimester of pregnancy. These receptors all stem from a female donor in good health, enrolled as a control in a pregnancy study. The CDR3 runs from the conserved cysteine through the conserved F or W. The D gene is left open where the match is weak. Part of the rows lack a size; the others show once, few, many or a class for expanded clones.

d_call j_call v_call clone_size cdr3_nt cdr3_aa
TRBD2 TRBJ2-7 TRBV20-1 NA TGCAGTGCTAATAGCGGGGGGGCCAAGTACTTC CSANSGGAKYF
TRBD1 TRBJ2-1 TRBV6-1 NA TGTGCCAGCAGTTCCCGGGACAGGGGGTACAATGAGCAGTTCTTC CASSSRDRGYNEQFF
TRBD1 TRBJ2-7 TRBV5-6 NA TGTGCCAGCAGCTCTTCAGGGACAGGGCCCTACGAGCAGTACTTC CASSSSGTGPYEQYF
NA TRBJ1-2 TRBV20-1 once TGCAGTGCCTCGAGAGACTATGGCTACACCTTC CSASRDYGYTF
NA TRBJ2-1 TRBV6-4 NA TGTGCCAGCAGTGATGGGCCTCGAGCTTTCTTC CASSDGPRAFF
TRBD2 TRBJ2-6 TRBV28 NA TGTGCCAGCGTTCCTAGCGGGAGGGCCTCTGGGGCCAACGTCCTGACTTTC CASVPSGRASGANVLTF
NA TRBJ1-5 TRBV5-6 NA TGTGCCAGCAGCTTGGGAGGGGGAAGCTTTCGGCCCCAGCATTTT CASSLGGGSFRPQHF
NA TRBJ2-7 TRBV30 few TGTGCCTGGAGTGAAGGACGGGGGAGACAGTACTTC CAWSEGRGRQYF
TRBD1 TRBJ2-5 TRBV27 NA TGTGCCAGCAGCTCCACAGGACAGGGAGGAGAGACCCAGTACTTC CASSSTGQGGETQYF
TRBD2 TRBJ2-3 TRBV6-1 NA TGTGCCGGCAGGGGACTAGGGACAGATACGCAGTATTTT CAGRGLGTDTQYF
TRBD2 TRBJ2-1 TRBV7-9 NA TGTGCCAGCAGCCATGCGTTGGGTAGCGGGAAAGGCATGGATGAGCAGTTCTTC CASSHALGSGKGMDEQFF
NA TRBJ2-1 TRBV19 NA TGTGCCAGTAGTATATTTCCAGGCGAAGGATCCTACAATGAGCAGTTCTTC CASSIFPGEGSYNEQFF
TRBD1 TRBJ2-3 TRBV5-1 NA TGCGCCAGCAGCTCGGGACAGCTCCGCACAGATACGCAGTATTTT CASSSGQLRTDTQYF
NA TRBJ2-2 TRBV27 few TGTGCCAGCAGTTTAATAAAGGGGAACGGGGAGCTGTTTTTT CASSLIKGNGELFF
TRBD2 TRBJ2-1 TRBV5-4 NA TGTGCCAGCAGCTTAGCGGGGTCTGAGCAGTTCTTC CASSLAGSEQFF
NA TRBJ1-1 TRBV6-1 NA TGTGCCAGCAGTGACCCCCTGGGGGGGTGGAACACTGAAGCTTTCTTT CASSDPLGGWNTEAFF
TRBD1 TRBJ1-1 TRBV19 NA TGTGCCAGTAGTAGACAGGGGAACACTGAAGCTTTCTTT CASSRQGNTEAFF